The clone carrying this T cell receptor beta chain has at least ten counts. Its specificity is unknown. The sample belongs to a study of regulatory T cells in long-lasting Graves disease. Points from the study as a whole: The analysis examined peripheral blood only and excluded thyroid tissue.

Germline values: CDR1 DFQATT, CDR2 SNEGSKA (reference sequence). The length of the CDR3 is 14 residues. V lost 6 bases, J lost 6 bases, and 21 bases lay in between. Time point indicated: newly diagnosed GD, antithyroid drugs for less than 3 months. Scientists built the TCR library using RNA that was extracted from PBMCs. According to the study, TCR beta libraries were built with iRepertoire HTBI primers and CDR3-region Arm-PCR. Each CDR3 protein is one row after TCRdb ran MiXCR on the multiplex PCR reads. The table lists about 540,000 distinct CDR3 sequences, about 13% of them singletons. These data were also filed under a second study, of T cells in Graves' hyperthyroidism and ophthalmopathy. That report notes: Blood also carried most thyroid clonotypes expanded above 0.001. Before onset, ophthalmopathy was predicted by the model a median about six months earlier.

This receptor was taken from a man aged 30 to 39 with Graves disease. This chain links TRBV20-1 with TRBJ2-7; D perhaps matches TRBD1 (5 bases). The source was peripheral blood mononuclear cells (PBMCs), collected at new diagnosis, from a patient treated with antithyroid drugs. CDR3 sequence: CSARRWGVEVEQYF. The CDR3 coding sequence is TGCAGTGCGCGCCGCTGGGGCGTTGAGGTCGAGCAGTACTTC.